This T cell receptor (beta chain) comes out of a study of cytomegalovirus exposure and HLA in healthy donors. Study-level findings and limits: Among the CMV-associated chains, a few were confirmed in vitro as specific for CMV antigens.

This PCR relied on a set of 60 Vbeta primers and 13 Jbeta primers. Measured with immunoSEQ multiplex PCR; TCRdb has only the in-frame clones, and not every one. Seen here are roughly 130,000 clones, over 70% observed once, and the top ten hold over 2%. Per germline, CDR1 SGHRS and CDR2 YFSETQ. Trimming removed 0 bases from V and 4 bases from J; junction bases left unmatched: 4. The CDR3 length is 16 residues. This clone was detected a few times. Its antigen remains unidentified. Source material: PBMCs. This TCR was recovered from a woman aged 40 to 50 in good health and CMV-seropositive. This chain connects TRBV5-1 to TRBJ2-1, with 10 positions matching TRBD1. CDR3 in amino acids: CASSLDGTGAYNEQFF. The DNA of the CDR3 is TGCGCCAGCAGCTTGGACGGGACAGGGGCTTACAATGAGCAGTTCTTC.